This T cell receptor (beta chain) was sequenced for a study of regulatory T cells in long-lasting Graves disease. Libraries of TCR beta came from iRepertoire HTBI primers plus Arm-PCR of CDR3 regions. TCRdb reprocessed the multiplex PCR reads via MiXCR and lists one record per CDR3 protein. The table includes fewer than 450,000 distinct CDR3 sequences, 20% detected once. Germline CDR1 and CDR2: MNHEY and SVGEGT. This CDR3 contains 16 residues. The V segment lost 5 bases and the J segment 3 bases; nucleotides outside the gene matches: 8. Study observations and caveats: TRBV28, TRBJ1-2 and TRBJ2-5 were segments that persistent disease favored.

In its sample, this clonotype was seen a few times. The antigen is undetermined. Time point reported: persistent/refractory GD, antithyroid drugs over 5 years with positive TRAb. PBMCs provided the RNA from which the TCR library was made. This TCR came from a female donor with Graves disease. The rearrangement joins TRBV6-2 or TRBV6-3 to TRBJ2-7, with 12 bases fitting TRBD2. The specimen comprised peripheral blood mononuclear cells (PBMCs), sampled when the disease was refractory, from a patient treated with antithyroid drugs. The CDR3 here is CASSLLAGGTHYEQYF. The DNA for the CDR3 is TGTGCCAGCAGTCTACTAGCGGGAGGCACCCACTACGAGCAGTACTTC.